The following is a T cell receptor (beta chain) sequence with its context. Its antigen is not identified. The data were taken from a study of shared clonotypes between healthy human individuals. V lost 1 base, J lost 1 base, and 7 bases lay in between. The CDR3 loop spans 14 amino acids. CDR1 is SGHRS and CDR2 is YFSETQ in the germline V gene. Using immunoSEQ multiplex PCR, the repertoire was profiled, and TCRdb retains in-frame clones only, with some absent. The table records roughly 1.5 million clones, around 98% of them present only once. Overall study findings and caveats: Memory subsets generally showed smaller estimated richness than naive subsets did.

Sequenced material: naive CD4+ T cells sorted from blood. The subset: CD45RA+ positively selected. The chain combines TRBV5-1 with TRBJ2-3, with a tentative D call TRBD2 (5 bases). The sequence came from a young man in good health. CDR3: CASSLFGGTDTQYF. CDR3 sequence (DNA): TGCGCCAGCAGCTTGTTCGGGGGCACAGATACGCAGTATTTT.